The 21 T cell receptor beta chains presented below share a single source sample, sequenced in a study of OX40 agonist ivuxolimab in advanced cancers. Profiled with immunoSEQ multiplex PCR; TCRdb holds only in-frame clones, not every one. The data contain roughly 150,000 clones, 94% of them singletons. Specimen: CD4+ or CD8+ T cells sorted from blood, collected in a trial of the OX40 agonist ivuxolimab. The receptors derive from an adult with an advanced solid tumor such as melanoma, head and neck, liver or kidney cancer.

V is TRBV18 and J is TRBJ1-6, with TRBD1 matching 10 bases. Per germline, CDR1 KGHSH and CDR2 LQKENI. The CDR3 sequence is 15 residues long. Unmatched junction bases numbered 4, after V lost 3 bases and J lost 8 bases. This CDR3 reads CASSPLDRGDSPLHF. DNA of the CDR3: TGTGCCAGCTCACCCTTGGACAGGGGGGATTCACCCCTCCACTTT.

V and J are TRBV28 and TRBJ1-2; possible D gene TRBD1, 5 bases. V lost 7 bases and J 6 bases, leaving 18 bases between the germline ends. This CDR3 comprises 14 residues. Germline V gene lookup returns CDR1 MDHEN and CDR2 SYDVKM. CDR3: CASTLTVPNNGYTF. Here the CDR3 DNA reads TGTGCCAGCACCCTGACAGTGCCCAATAATGGCTACACCTTC.

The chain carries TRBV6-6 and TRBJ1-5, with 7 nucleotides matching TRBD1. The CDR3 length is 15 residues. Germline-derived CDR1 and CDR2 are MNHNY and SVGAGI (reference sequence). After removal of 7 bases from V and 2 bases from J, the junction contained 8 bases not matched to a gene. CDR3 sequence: CASNTDRVGNQPQHF. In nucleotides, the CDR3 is TGTGCCAGCAACACCGACAGGGTGGGCAATCAGCCCCAGCATTTT.

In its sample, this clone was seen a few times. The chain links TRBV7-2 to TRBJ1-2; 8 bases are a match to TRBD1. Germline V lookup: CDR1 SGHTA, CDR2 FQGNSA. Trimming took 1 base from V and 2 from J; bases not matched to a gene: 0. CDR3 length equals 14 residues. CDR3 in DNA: TGTGCCAGCAGCTTAGGGACAGGGAACTATGGCTACACCTTC. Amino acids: CASSLGTGNYGYTF.

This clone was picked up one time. CDR3 sequence: CASSYSGQGRDTIYF. The CDR3 region has the DNA TGTGCCAGCAGTTACTCGGGACAGGGGAGAGACACCATATATTTT. This chain uses TRBV6-5 with TRBJ1-3; 10 bases fit TRBD1. J lost 8 bases, V lost 0 bases, and 4 bases had no gene match. Germline CDR1 is MNHEY and CDR2 is SVGAGI. This CDR3 has 15 residues.

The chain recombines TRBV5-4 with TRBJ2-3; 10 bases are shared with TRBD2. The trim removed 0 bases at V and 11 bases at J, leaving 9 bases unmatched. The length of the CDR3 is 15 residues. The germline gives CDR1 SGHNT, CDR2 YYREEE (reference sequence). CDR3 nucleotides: TGTGCCAGCAGCTTGGTCCCGGTAGCGGGGGGCGAGCAGTATTTT. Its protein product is CASSLVPVAGGEQYF.

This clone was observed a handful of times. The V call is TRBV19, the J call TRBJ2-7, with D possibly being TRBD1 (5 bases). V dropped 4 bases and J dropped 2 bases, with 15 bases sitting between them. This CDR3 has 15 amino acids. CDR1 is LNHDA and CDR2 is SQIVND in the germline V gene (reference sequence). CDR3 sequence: CASSSQGLRAYEQYF. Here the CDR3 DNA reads TGTGCCAGTAGTAGCCAGGGTCTCCGGGCCTACGAGCAGTACTTC.

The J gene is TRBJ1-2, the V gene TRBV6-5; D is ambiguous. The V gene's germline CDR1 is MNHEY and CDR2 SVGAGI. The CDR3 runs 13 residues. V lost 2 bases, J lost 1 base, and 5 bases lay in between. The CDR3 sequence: CASSYRHNYGYTF. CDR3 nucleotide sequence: TGTGCCAGCAGTTACCGGCATAACTATGGCTACACCTTC.

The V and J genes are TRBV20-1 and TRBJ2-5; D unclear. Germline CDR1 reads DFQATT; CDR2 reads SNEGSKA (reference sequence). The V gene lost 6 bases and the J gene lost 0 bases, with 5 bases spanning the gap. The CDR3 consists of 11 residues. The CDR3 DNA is TGCAGTGCCCGGTACCAAGAGACCCAGTACTTC. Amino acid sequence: CSARYQETQYF.

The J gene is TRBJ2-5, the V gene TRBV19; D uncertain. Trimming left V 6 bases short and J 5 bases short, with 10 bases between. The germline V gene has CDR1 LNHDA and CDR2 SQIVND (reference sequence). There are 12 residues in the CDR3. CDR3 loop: CASSDLGETQYF. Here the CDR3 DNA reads TGTGCCAGTAGCGACCTGGGGGAGACCCAGTACTTC. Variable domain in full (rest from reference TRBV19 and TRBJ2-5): DGGITQSPKYLFRKEGQNVTLSCEQNLNHDAMYWYRQDPGQGLRLIYYSQIVNDFQKGDIAEGYSVSREKKESFPLTVTSAQKNPTAFYLCASSDLGETQYFGPGTRLLVL.

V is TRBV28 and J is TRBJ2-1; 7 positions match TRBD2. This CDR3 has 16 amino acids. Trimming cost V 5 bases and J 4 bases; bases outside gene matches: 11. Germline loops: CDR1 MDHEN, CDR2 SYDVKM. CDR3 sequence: CASSTLWAGVYNEQFF. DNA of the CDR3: TGTGCCAGCAGTACGCTGTGGGCGGGAGTTTACAATGAGCAGTTCTTC.

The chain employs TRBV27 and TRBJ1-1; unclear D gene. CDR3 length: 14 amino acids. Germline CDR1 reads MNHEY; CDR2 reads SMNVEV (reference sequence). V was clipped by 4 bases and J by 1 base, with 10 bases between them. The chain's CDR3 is CASSSFDQNTEAFF. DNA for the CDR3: TGTGCCAGCAGTTCCTTCGACCAGAACACTGAAGCTTTCTTT.

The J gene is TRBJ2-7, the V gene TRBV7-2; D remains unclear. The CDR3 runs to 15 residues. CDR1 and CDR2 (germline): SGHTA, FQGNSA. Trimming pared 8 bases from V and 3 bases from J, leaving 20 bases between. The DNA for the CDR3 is TGTGCCAGCCAGCTTAGGGCGCAGGCGAACTACGAGCAGTACTTC. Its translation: CASQLRAQANYEQYF. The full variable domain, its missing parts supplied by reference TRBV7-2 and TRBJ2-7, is GAGVSQSPSNKVTEKGKDVELRCDPISGHTALYWYRQSLGQGLEFLIYFQGNSAPDKSGLPSDRFSAERTGGSVSTLTIQRTQQEDSAVYLCASQLRAQANYEQYFGPGTRLTVT.

In DNA, the CDR3 is TGTGCCAGCAGCTTTGCAGGGAGGACTGAAGCTTTCTTT. Amino acid sequence: CASSFAGRTEAFF. This chain connects TRBV5-6 to TRBJ1-1; a possible D gene is TRBD1 (5 bases). V lost 2 bases to trimming and J lost 5 bases, with 10 bases between them. CDR1 SGHDT and CDR2 YYEEEE come from the germline V gene. The CDR3 has 13 amino acids.

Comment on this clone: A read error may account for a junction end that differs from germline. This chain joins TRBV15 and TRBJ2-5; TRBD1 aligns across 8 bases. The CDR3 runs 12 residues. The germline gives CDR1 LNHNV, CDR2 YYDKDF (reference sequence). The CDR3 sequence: CATSRDAGGCNF. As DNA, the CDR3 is TGTGCCACCAGCAGAGACGCAGGGGGCTGTAACTTC.

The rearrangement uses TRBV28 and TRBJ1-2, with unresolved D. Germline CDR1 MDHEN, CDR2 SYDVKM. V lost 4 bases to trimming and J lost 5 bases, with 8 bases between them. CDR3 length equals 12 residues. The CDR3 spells CASSWTEYGYTF. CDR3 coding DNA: TGTGCCAGCAGTTGGACTGAGTATGGCTACACCTTC.

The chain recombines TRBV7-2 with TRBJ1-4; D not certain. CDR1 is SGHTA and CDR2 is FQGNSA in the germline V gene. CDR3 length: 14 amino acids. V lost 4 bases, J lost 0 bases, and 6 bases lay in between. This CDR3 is CASSSTTTNEKLFF. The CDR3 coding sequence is TGTGCCAGCAGCTCAACAACAACTAATGAAAAACTGTTTTTT. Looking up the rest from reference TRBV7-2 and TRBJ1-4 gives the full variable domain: GAGVSQSPSNKVTEKGKDVELRCDPISGHTALYWYRQSLGQGLEFLIYFQGNSAPDKSGLPSDRFSAERTGGSVSTLTIQRTQQEDSAVYLCASSSTTTNEKLFFGSGTQLSVL.

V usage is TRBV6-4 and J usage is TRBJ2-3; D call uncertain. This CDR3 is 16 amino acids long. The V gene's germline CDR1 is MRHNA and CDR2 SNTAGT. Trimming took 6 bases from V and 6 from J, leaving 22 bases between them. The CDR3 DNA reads TGTGCCAGCAGGTTCCTCATTCCGGGCATTAGGGATACGCAGTATTTT. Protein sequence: CASRFLIPGIRDTQYF.

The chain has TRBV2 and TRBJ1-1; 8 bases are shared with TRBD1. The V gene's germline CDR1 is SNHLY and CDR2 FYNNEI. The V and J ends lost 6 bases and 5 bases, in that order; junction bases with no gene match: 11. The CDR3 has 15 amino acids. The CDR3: CASRSRRTGRTEAFF. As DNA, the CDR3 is TGTGCCAGCAGAAGCCGACGGACAGGGCGGACTGAAGCTTTCTTT. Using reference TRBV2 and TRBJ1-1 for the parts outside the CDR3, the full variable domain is EPEVTQTPSHQVTQMGQEVILRCVPISNHLYFYWYRQILGQKVEFLVSFYNNEISEKSEIFDDQFSVERPDGSNFTLKIRSTKLEDSAMYFCASRSRRTGRTEAFFGQGTRLTVV.

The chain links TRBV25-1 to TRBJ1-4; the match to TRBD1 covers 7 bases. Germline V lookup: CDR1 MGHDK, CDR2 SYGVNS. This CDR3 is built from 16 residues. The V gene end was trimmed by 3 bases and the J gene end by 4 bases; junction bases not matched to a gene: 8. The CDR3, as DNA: TGTGCCAGCAGTGAGCGCAGGACAGGCTTTAATGAAAAACTGTTTTTT. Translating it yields CASSERRTGFNEKLFF.

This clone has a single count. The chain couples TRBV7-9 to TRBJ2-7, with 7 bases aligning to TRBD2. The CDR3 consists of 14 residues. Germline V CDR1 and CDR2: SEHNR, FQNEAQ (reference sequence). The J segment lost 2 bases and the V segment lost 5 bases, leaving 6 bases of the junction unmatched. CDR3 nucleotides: TGTGCCAGCAGCCAGACCCGGGAGGCCTACGAGCAGTACTTC. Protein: CASSQTREAYEQYF.